Following are 19 T cell receptor beta chains from one sample sequenced in a study of CD8 T cells in ankylosing spondylitis. TCRdb fed the 5' RACE reads into MiXCR, producing one record per CDR3 protein. The top ten clones hold 6.6% of a sample with fewer than 250,000 distinct CDR3 sequences, under 30% of them seen once. Material for sequencing was blood, either unsorted or a sorted T cell fraction (not recorded which). All receptors derive from a male donor with ankylosing spondylitis or in good health (not recorded which).

The gene calls are TRBV12-3 or TRBV12-4 and TRBJ1-1; possibly TRBD1 for D (5 bases). This CDR3 region has 13 residues. Trimming pared 6 bases from V and 4 bases from J, leaving 12 bases between. Here the CDR3 reads CASRRLGVTEAFF. DNA for the CDR3: TGTGCCAGCAGACGTTTAGGGGTCACTGAAGCTTTCTTT.

The chain carries TRBV29-1 and TRBJ1-5; D is possibly TRBD1 (6 bases). The CDR3 covers 13 residues. Trimming left V 0 bases short and J 9 bases short, with 12 bases between. Looked up from germline, CDR1 is SQVTM and CDR2 is ANQGSEA. The CDR3 sequence: CSVEDREGGPQHF. CDR3 coding DNA: TGCAGCGTTGAAGACAGGGAGGGGGGGCCCCAGCATTTT.

The chain has TRBV2 and TRBJ2-7; 8 bases line up with TRBD2. With 7 bases clipped from V and 8 bases from J, the junction kept 13 bases outside the gene matches. The CDR3 has 14 residues. The V gene's germline CDR1 is SNHLY and CDR2 FYNNEI. In DNA form, the CDR3 reads TGTGCCAGCATACTAGCACTAGCGGAGAACAAGCAGTACTTC. This encodes CASILALAENKQYF.

The genes are TRBV20-1 and TRBJ1-4; no definite D call. CDR1 is DFQATT and CDR2 is SNEGSKA in the germline V gene (reference sequence). V lost 0 bases and J 4 bases, leaving 12 bases between the germline ends. The CDR3 is 15 residues long. DNA of the CDR3: TGCAGTGCTAGAGATGCCCAGTCTAATAATGAAAAACTGTTTTTT. Residues: CSARDAQSNNEKLFF.

This clonotype was detected ten times or more. This chain uses TRBV4-1 with TRBJ1-6; D is uncertain. This CDR3 region has 15 residues. The V and J ends lost 0 bases and 10 bases respectively, with 13 bases between them. The V gene's germline CDR1 is MGHRA and CDR2 YSYEKL. The CDR3 is CASSQEKGWASPLHF. The CDR3 DNA follows: TGCGCCAGCAGCCAAGAAAAGGGTTGGGCCTCACCCCTCCACTTT.

The chain couples TRBV29-1 to TRBJ2-7; D is possibly TRBD2 (6 bases). The ends were cut back, 6 bases at V and 7 bases at J, with 10 bases in the middle. The germline CDR1 and CDR2 sequences are SQVTM and ANQGSEA. The CDR3 sequence is 10 residues long. The CDR3 sequence is CSVLRGEQYF. The DNA for the CDR3 is TGCAGCGTCCTCCGGGGGGAGCAGTACTTC.

Written as DNA, the CDR3 is TGCAGCGTTGAAGAATGGCCTTACAATGAGCAGTTCTTC. It codes for CSVEEWPYNEQFF. This sequence joins TRBV29-1 and TRBJ2-1; no clear D gene. Germline loops: CDR1 SQVTM, CDR2 ANQGSEA. CDR3 length equals 13 residues. Trimming removed 0 bases at V and 4 bases at J, with 7 bases between.

The table lists this clonotype with a few counts. The V gene is TRBV5-1, the J gene TRBJ2-5; D unclear. Trimming left V 5 bases short and J 5 bases short, with 7 bases between. Germline values: CDR1 SGHRS, CDR2 YFSETQ. The CDR3 has 11 residues. The CDR3 nucleotides are TGCGCCAGCAGGGACGAGGAGACCCAGTACTTC. This gives the protein CASRDEETQYF.

The genes are TRBV6-1 and TRBJ2-2, with 7 bases identical to TRBD1. Per the germline V gene, CDR1 is MNHNS and CDR2 is SASEGT. This CDR3 comprises 15 residues. V shed 6 bases and J 2 bases; nucleotides not matched to a gene: 6. The CDR3 reads CASRKGQENTGELFF. The CDR3, as DNA: TGTGCCAGCAGAAAAGGACAGGAAAACACCGGGGAGCTGTTTTTT.

This chain links TRBV10-2 with TRBJ1-1; D unclear. The CDR3 contains 13 residues. Germline CDR1 and CDR2: WSHSY and SAAADI. Trimming removed 10 bases at V and 0 bases at J, with 12 bases between. The CDR3 nucleotides are TGCGCCACCTTAGGAGCGATGAACACTGAAGCTTTCTTT. Amino acids: CATLGAMNTEAFF.

J is TRBJ2-5 and V is TRBV20-1; D uncertain. There are 14 residues in the CDR3. Trimming stripped 2 bases from V and 0 bases from J, with 10 bases between. Germline V gene data show CDR1 as DFQATT and CDR2 as SNEGSKA (reference sequence). The CDR3 nucleotides read TGCAGTGCTAGACATACTGGTTACCAAGAGACCCAGTACTTC. It yields the protein CSARHTGYQETQYF.

This clonotype was detected only a few times. The chain joins TRBV29-1 to TRBJ1-1; D may be TRBD1 (6 bases). V shed 7 bases and J shed 8 bases, with 11 bases lying between them. Germline lookup yields CDR1 SQVTM and CDR2 ANQGSEA. The CDR3 totals 10 residues. CDR3 protein: CSAGETEAFF. CDR3 DNA sequence: TGCAGCGCAGGGGAGACAGAAGCTTTCTTT.

This chain uses TRBV5-1 with TRBJ2-1, with D hard to call. This CDR3 is 15 amino acids long. The ends were cut back, 4 bases at V and 2 bases at J, with 13 bases in the middle. Germline assignment: CDR1 SGHRS and CDR2 YFSETQ. The CDR3 here is CASSLGSLTYNEQFF. As DNA, the CDR3 is TGCGCCAGCAGCCTGGGTAGCCTCACCTACAATGAGCAGTTCTTC. Drawing the rest from reference TRBV5-1 and TRBJ2-1, the complete variable domain is KAGVTQTPRYLIKTRGQQVTLSCSPISGHRSVSWYQQTPGQGLQFLFEYFSETQRNKGNFPGRFSGRQFSNSRSEMNVSTLELGDSALYLCASSLGSLTYNEQFFGPGTRLTVL.

There are many counts of this clonotype. The genes are TRBV29-1 and TRBJ2-1; 8 bases are shared with TRBD1. Germline lookup yields CDR1 SQVTM and CDR2 ANQGSEA. This CDR3 comprises 15 residues. V shed 3 bases, J shed 10 bases, and the junction held 14 bases outside the gene matches. CDR3 bases: TGCAGCGTTGATCTCTGGGGAGGACAGGGCGGCGAGCAGTTCTTC. It codes for CSVDLWGGQGGEQFF.

This clonotype was recorded at least ten times. J is TRBJ2-1 and V is TRBV20-1; D may be TRBD2 (6 bases). Trimming left V 6 bases short and J 6 bases short, with 18 bases between. From germline, CDR1 is DFQATT and CDR2 SNEGSKA (reference sequence). The CDR3 totals 14 residues. CDR3 sequence reads: CSAKDPGLLNEQFF. DNA for the CDR3: TGCAGTGCCAAAGACCCGGGACTTCTCAATGAGCAGTTCTTC.

About this clonotype itself: This may arise from a read error, as a much more abundant clone is one base away. The chain recombines TRBV3-1 with TRBJ1-4, with D perhaps matching TRBD1 (6 bases). V was pared by 11 bases and J by 7 bases, with 20 bases between. The germline V gene has CDR1 LGHDT and CDR2 YNNKEL (reference sequence). This CDR3 comprises 14 residues. The CDR3 loop is CAGNSGRGGEKLFF. The CDR3 coding sequence is TGTGCCGGCAACTCAGGCAGGGGAGGTGAAAAACTGTTTTTT.

This clonotype was seen more than once but under ten times. The chain recombines TRBV9 with TRBJ2-7; D is perhaps TRBD2 (5 bases). CDR1 and CDR2 from the germline V gene are SGDLS and YYNGEE. The CDR3 totals 15 residues. The V and J ends lost 0 bases and 1 base respectively, with 11 bases between them. As DNA, the CDR3 is TGTGCCAGCAGCGTAGACAGCGGAAGTTCCTACGAGCAGTACTTC. This sequence encodes CASSVDSGSSYEQYF.

DNA for the CDR3: TGCGCCAGCAGCTTGGGAGGGACACCCACCAACACCGGGGAGCTGTTTTTT. Its protein product is CASSLGGTPTNTGELFF. The J gene is TRBJ2-2, the V gene TRBV5-1; a weak D match, TRBD1 (6 bases). Germline V gene sequence: CDR1 SGHRS, CDR2 YFSETQ. V was cut by 0 bases and J by 2 bases, with 14 bases left in between. The CDR3 extends over 17 amino acids.

The sample holds a few counts of this clonotype. Relative to the germline gene, one junction end is altered; a read error may explain this. The J gene is TRBJ2-7, the V gene TRBV20-1; 10 bases are a match to TRBD2. Germline assignment: CDR1 DFQATT and CDR2 SNEGSKA (reference sequence). The CDR3 has 17 residues. This chain's CDR3 is CCARLTSGAGANYEQYF. For the CDR3, the DNA is TGCTGTGCTAGGCTCACTAGCGGGGCCGGAGCTAACTACGAGCAGTACTTC.